This TCR beta chain emerged from a study of control samples from healthy donors and cancer patients. Data came from immunoSEQ multiplex PCR; TCRdb stores just in-frame clones and leaves some out. Among tens of thousands of clones, around 90% were seen once, and the ten largest hold under 15%. The length of the CDR3 is 19 residues. Trimming removed 1 base from V and 0 bases from J, with 16 bases in between. CDR1 and CDR2 (germline): MGHRA, YSYEKL. The rearrangement joins TRBV4-1 to TRBJ1-6; D perhaps matches TRBD1 (5 bases). This clonotype was sampled from a woman in her 70s in good health. The source material was blood. CDR3 amino acids: CASSQVGVAGGSYNSPLHF. The DNA of the CDR3 is TGCGCCAGCAGCCAAGTAGGGGTAGCCGGGGGCTCCTATAATTCACCCCTCCACTTT.